This TCR beta chain was captured in a study of a mutant IDH1 vaccine in newly diagnosed glioma. Time point meaning: week 11, during vaccination. Every single dose of the vaccine, 300 ug of mutant IDH1 20-mer peptide, came with topical imiquimod. Of note for this clone: The antigen is unknown.

The data were produced by immunoSEQ multiplex PCR, yet TCRdb's version contains in-frame clones alone and is incomplete. Of around 40,000 clones listed, roughly 89% were seen once; the top ten hold 2.2%. Germline CDR1 SGHTA, CDR2 FQGNSA. This CDR3 has 15 residues. Trimming stripped 4 bases from V and 3 bases from J, with 16 bases between. Sequenced here: PBMCs, sampled from a glioma patient whose treatment included an IDH1 peptide vaccine. The rearrangement uses TRBV7-2 and TRBJ2-7, with D perhaps TRBD1 or TRBD2 (5 bases each). This TCR derives from a man aged 40-49 years with glioma. CDR3 coding DNA: TGTGCCAGCAGCTCTCCGGGACGGGTATTCTACGAGCAGTACTTC. The encoded protein is CASSSPGRVFYEQYF. The whole variable domain, filled in from reference TRBV7-2 and TRBJ2-7, reads GAGVSQSPSNKVTEKGKDVELRCDPISGHTALYWYRQSLGQGLEFLIYFQGNSAPDKSGLPSDRFSAERTGGSVSTLTIQRTQQEDSAVYLCASSSPGRVFYEQYFGPGTRLTVT.